Listed here is a single T cell receptor (beta chain). The antigen is undetermined. It may be a read error: a sequence one base away is much more abundant. This record belongs to a study of blood T cells in healthy people across ages. With a J-beta primer mix and a sample-barcoded 5' primer, a second PCR ran about 7 to 12 cycles. One entry per CDR3 protein, called by TCRdb with MiXCR from the 5' RACE reads. The sample holds 1 million or so distinct CDR3 sequences, 35% to 50% seen once. Study-level points and caveats: Researchers deemed the diversity estimates from one million T cells underestimates. Both naive CD4+ cell counts and diversity were greater in long-lived donors than in aged donors.

Each sample gave at least 7 million isolated PBMCs. A minimum of 5.5 micrograms of total RNA was extracted per sample. The V end lost 3 bases, the J end lost 5 bases, and 15 bases lay between the germline ends. The CDR3 sequence is 14 residues long. Germline V gene sequence: CDR1 SQVTM, CDR2 ANQGSEA. The sequenced sample consisted of blood. The chain links TRBV29-1 to TRBJ2-3; D perhaps matches TRBD1 (6 bases). This sequence originates from a woman aged 55-69 years in good health. CDR3 loop: CSVEAHRARDTQYF. The CDR3 region has the DNA TGCAGCGTTGAGGCACACAGGGCCAGAGATACGCAGTATTTT.